Detailed here is one T cell receptor (beta chain). The antigen is unknown. TCRdb ran MiXCR on the reads and lists one entry per CDR3 protein. There are around 900,000 distinct CDR3 sequences in the sample; 31% occur only once, and more than 13% lies in the top ten. This specimen comes from a study of T cell repertoires in cytomegalovirus infection. The wider study: Well-studied HLA-B-restricted epitopes and recently identified HLA-C-restricted epitopes of CMV were both used in the study. Public TCR beta signature analysis indicated the presence of both CMV infection and matching HLA type.

The trim removed 6 bases at V and 2 bases at J, leaving 5 bases unmatched. The CDR3 contains 15 residues. Study-level results: In two of eight donors, the top clonotype was HLA-C-restricted CMV-specific. Identification of carriers of CMV plus the relevant HLA was performed using cumulative public TCR beta family frequency.

The TCR originated in a human donor in good health (CMV status not recorded). Some clones in this sample may be carry-over from other donors' samples. The chain links TRBV12-3 or TRBV12-4 to TRBJ2-3, with 10 bases aligning to TRBD2. The source was cultured CD8+ T cells from PBMCs, collected from culture after CMV antigen stimulation. CDR3 amino acids: CASRSSGRFTDTQYF. The CDR3 nucleotides read TGTGCCAGCAGGAGTAGCGGGAGGTTCACAGATACGCAGTATTTT.